A selection of T cell receptor beta chains follows, all from one sample in a study of early T cells in non-severe SARS-CoV-2 infection. A single record per CDR3 protein comes from TCRdb applying MiXCR to the 5' RACE reads. This table has fewer than 100,000 distinct CDR3 sequences, less than 20% appearing once. Sequencing was carried out using whole blood. All receptors derive from an adult who was a healthcare worker with PCR-confirmed SARS-CoV-2 infection or an uninfected control (not recorded which). CDR3s include the opening cysteine and the closing phenylalanine or tryptophan. D genes are given only for firm matches. The size entry is marked missing in some rows and otherwise reads once, few, many or a size class.

>TRBD1|TRBV28|TRBJ1-2|NA
TGTGTCAGCAGGGACAGCCGCGGGTTCTATGGCTACACCTTC
CVSRDSRGFYGYTF
>NA|TRBV7-2|TRBJ2-1|NA
TGTGCCAGCAGCCAGAGGGCAGGCTCGGGCAATGAGCAGTTCTTC
CASSQRAGSGNEQFF
>TRBD2|TRBV6-1|TRBJ2-5|NA
TGTGCCAGCAGGGCAGAGCGACTAGCTGGCGAGACCCAGTACTTC
CASRAERLAGETQYF
>NA|TRBV9|TRBJ2-3|NA
TGTGCCAGCAGCGTAGCTCCTAGCCTTCGTACAGATACGCAGTATTTT
CASSVAPSLRTDTQYF
>NA|TRBV11-2|TRBJ2-7|NA
TGTGCCAGAATGAAGGGGAACGAGCAGTACTTC
CARMKGNEQYF
>TRBD2|TRBV12-3/TRBV12-4|TRBJ2-2|NA
TGTGCCAGCAGTTTAGGGAGAACGGGGGGGCGAGGGGAGCTGTTTTTT
CASSLGRTGGRGELFF
>NA|TRBV18|TRBJ2-7|few
TGTGCCAGCTCACCAAGCCCCTCCTACGAGCAGTACTTC
CASSPSPSYEQYF
>TRBD1|TRBV5-1|TRBJ2-2|NA
TGCGCCAGCAGCTTGGTTACAGGGGCATCCGGGGAGCTGTTTTTT
CASSLVTGASGELFF
>NA|TRBV7-9|TRBJ2-5|few
TGTGCCAGCATTCCATCCGGACCCCCGGAGACCCAGTACTTC
CASIPSGPPETQYF
>NA|TRBV7-9|TRBJ2-7|many
TGTGCCAGCAGCTTAGCGCCCCAAACCTACGAGCAGTACTTC
CASSLAPQTYEQYF
>NA|TRBV1|TRBJ1-5|NA
TGCACCAGCAGCCACAAACAGCCCCAGCATTTT
CTSSHKQPQHF
>TRBD1|TRBV14|TRBJ2-7|many
TGTGCCAGTGGTAAACCGGGACAGGTCTACGAGCAGTACTTC
CASGKPGQVYEQYF
>NA|TRBV29-1|TRBJ1-1|many
TGCAGCGCCGGACGGGAGAACACTGAAGCTTTCTTT
CSAGRENTEAFF
>NA|TRBV28|TRBJ2-7|NA
TGTGCCAGCAGTTCGGGTCAGACCTACGAGCAGTACTTC
CASSSGQTYEQYF
>TRBD1|TRBV6-5|TRBJ1-4|NA
TGTGCCAGCAGACGACAGGGGGTTGATGAAAAACTGTTTTTT
CASRRQGVDEKLFF
>TRBD1|TRBV12-3/TRBV12-4|TRBJ1-2|many
TGTGCCAGCAATGCAGGACAGGGCTTTTCTAACTATGGCTACACCTTC
CASNAGQGFSNYGYTF
>NA|TRBV7-9|TRBJ1-2|NA
TGTGCCAGCAGCGAGAATGATGGCTACACCTTC
CASSENDGYTF
>NA|TRBV24-1|TRBJ1-2|few
TGTGCCACCAGTGCCGGAGGGGCCGGCTACACCTTC
CATSAGGAGYTF
>NA|TRBV19|TRBJ2-2|NA
TGTGCCAGTAGTCCCCGGCGCGGGCCCCTGAACACCGGGGAGCTGTTTTTT
CASSPRRGPLNTGELFF
>NA|TRBV6-5|TRBJ2-5|NA
TGTGCCAGCAGCCTCCGAGGGGACGGCAAGACCCAGTACTTC
CASSLRGDGKTQYF
>TRBD2|TRBV29-1|TRBJ2-1|NA
TGCAGCGTCCAAGGGGCTGGACTAGCGGGGGGTTCAAATGAGCAGTTCTTC
CSVQGAGLAGGSNEQFF
>NA|TRBV9|TRBJ2-5|NA
TGTGCCAGCAGCGTAGAGGACAGACCCCAAGAGACCCAGTACTTC
CASSVEDRPQETQYF
>TRBD1|TRBV10-3|TRBJ2-1|NA
TGTGCCATCAGTGACGATCCCGTGGGGACAGCCAATGAGCAGTTCTTC
CAISDDPVGTANEQFF
>TRBD2|TRBV6-6|TRBJ2-1|medium-sized
TGTGCCAGCAGTTACTCGGGACTAGCGGGGGTCTACAATGAGCAGTTCTTC
CASSYSGLAGVYNEQFF
>NA|TRBV7-9|TRBJ2-1|NA
TGTGCCAGCAGCTTAGCCCATGAGCAGTTCTTC
CASSLAHEQFF
>TRBD1|TRBV7-3|TRBJ1-2|few
TGTGCCAGCAGACCAGGGGGAAATCAAGGAGGCTACACCTTC
CASRPGGNQGGYTF
>NA|TRBV2|TRBJ2-2|once
TGTGCCGCCGGGAAGGGGGGGAACACCGGGGAGCTGTTTTTT
CAAGKGGNTGELFF
>NA|TRBV4-1|TRBJ2-1|few
TGCGCCAGCAGCCAAGACAGGGGAACCTACAATGAGCAGTTCTTC
CASSQDRGTYNEQFF
>NA|TRBV7-9|TRBJ2-3|few
TGTGCCAGCAGCTTAGGCGACAGCAGCACAGATACGCAGTATTTT
CASSLGDSSTDTQYF
>TRBD1|TRBV3-1|TRBJ1-5|many
TGTGCCAGCAGCCAAGATTTCTACAGGGGGCGTCAGCCCCAGCATTTT
CASSQDFYRGRQPQHF
>TRBD1|TRBV30|TRBJ2-7|NA
TGTGCCTGGAGTGTAGGGACAGGGTGGAACGAGCAGTACTTC
CAWSVGTGWNEQYF
>TRBD2|TRBV5-1|TRBJ2-7|many
TGCGCCAGCAGCCTGACTAGCGGGAGCTCCTACGAGCAGTACTTC
CASSLTSGSSYEQYF
>NA|TRBV4-1|TRBJ1-2|many
TGCGCCAGCAGCCAAGTAGGCGTAGGAGGCTACACCTTC
CASSQVGVGGYTF
>TRBD1|TRBV25-1|TRBJ1-1|NA
TGTGCCAGCAGTGGACAGGGAGGTTCTGAAGCTTTCTTT
CASSGQGGSEAFF
>NA|TRBV30|TRBJ2-5|once
TGTGCCTGGAGTGTGGAAGAGACCCAGTACTTC
CAWSVEETQYF
>TRBD2|TRBV5-1|TRBJ2-3|NA
TGCGCCAGCAGCGGGACTAGCGGGGGCGATACGCAGTATTTT
CASSGTSGGDTQYF
>NA|TRBV10-3|TRBJ1-5|NA
TGTGCCATCAGTGAGTTGGACGACAGCAATCAGCCCCAGCATTTT
CAISELDDSNQPQHF
>TRBD1|TRBV20-1|TRBJ1-1|NA
TGCAGTGCTCCTACAGGGGTGAACACTGAAGCTTTCTTT
CSAPTGVNTEAFF
>TRBD2|TRBV28|TRBJ2-3|few
TGTGCCAGCAGGATCACTAGCGGGGGGGCAGATACGCAGTATTTT
CASRITSGGADTQYF
>TRBD2|TRBV6-5|TRBJ2-3|few
TGTGCCAGCAGTCCGGGACTAGCATATGGAGATACGCAGTATTTT
CASSPGLAYGDTQYF
>NA|TRBV5-1|TRBJ2-5|many
TGCGCCAGCACTGATACAGACCAAGAGACCCAGTACTTC
CASTDTDQETQYF
>NA|TRBV20-1|TRBJ2-2|NA
TGCAGTGCTAGACAAGATTCCGGGGAGCTGTTTTTT
CSARQDSGELFF
>NA|TRBV19|TRBJ1-3|NA
TGTGCCAGTAGTATCAGAGGACCCAGGGGATACACCATATATTTT
CASSIRGPRGYTIYF
>NA|TRBV3-1|TRBJ1-1|NA
TGTGCCAGCAGCCCAGCTGGGGTTATGAACACTGAAGCTTTCTTT
CASSPAGVMNTEAFF
>TRBD2|TRBV7-3|TRBJ2-3|many
TGTGCCAGCAGTCCCAGCGGGAGTGTGACAGATACGCAGTATTTT
CASSPSGSVTDTQYF
>NA|TRBV6-6|TRBJ1-1|NA
TGTGCCAGCAGTTTACTCAGAGGTGCTGAAGCTTTCTTT
CASSLLRGAEAFF
>NA|TRBV20-1|TRBJ2-2|NA
TGCAGTGCTACACCCGGGGGGCAGGGCGGGGAGCTGTTTTTT
CSATPGGQGGELFF
>NA|TRBV9|TRBJ2-7|NA
TGTGCCAGCAGCCCTCGGCCGGGCTGGGGATACGAGCAGTACTTC
CASSPRPGWGYEQYF
>TRBD2|TRBV7-3|TRBJ2-7|NA
TGTGCCAGCAGCCCGACTAGCGGAGCCGAGCAGTACTTC
CASSPTSGAEQYF
>TRBD1|TRBV20-1|TRBJ1-5|NA
TGCAGTGCTAGGGACAGGGGGCCCGGCAATCAGCCCCAGCATTTT
CSARDRGPGNQPQHF
>NA|TRBV7-6|TRBJ2-5|NA
TGTGCCAGCAGCTTAGCGTCCTCAACCATCCAAGAGACCCAGTACTTC
CASSLASSTIQETQYF
>NA|TRBV28|TRBJ2-7|NA
TGTGCCAGCAGTTTGAGGGGCAAAGTTAAATCCTACGAGCAGTACTTC
CASSLRGKVKSYEQYF
>TRBD1|TRBV18|TRBJ1-3|NA
TGTGCCAGCTCACCCCGGGACAGGACCCGTGGAAACACCATATATTTT
CASSPRDRTRGNTIYF
>NA|TRBV11-2|TRBJ2-7|NA
TGTGCCAGCAGTCGGACTTCAAGCTCCTACGAGCAGTACTTC
CASSRTSSSYEQYF
>TRBD1|TRBV10-3|TRBJ2-6|many
TGTGCCATCGGGGGACAGGCTACCTCTGGGGCCAACGTCCTGACTTTC
CAIGGQATSGANVLTF
>NA|TRBV10-3|TRBJ2-1|few
TGTGCCATCAGCGGTCTAGCACGTGAGCAGTTCTTC
CAISGLAREQFF
>TRBD1|TRBV18|TRBJ1-1|many
TGTGCCAGCTCACCGGGACAGGGGAACACTGAAGCTTTCTTT
CASSPGQGNTEAFF